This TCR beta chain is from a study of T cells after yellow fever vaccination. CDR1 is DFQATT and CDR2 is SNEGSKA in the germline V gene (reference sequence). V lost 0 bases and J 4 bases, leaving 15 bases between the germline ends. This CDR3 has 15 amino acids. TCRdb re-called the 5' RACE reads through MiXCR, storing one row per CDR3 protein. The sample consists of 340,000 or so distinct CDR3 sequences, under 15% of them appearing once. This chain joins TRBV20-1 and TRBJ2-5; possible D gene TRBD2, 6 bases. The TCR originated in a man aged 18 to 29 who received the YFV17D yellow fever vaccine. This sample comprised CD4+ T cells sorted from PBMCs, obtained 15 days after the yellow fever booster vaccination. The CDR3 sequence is CSARDPGVFAETQYF. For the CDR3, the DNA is TGCAGTGCTAGAGATCCGGGGGTTTTTGCAGAGACCCAGTACTTC.